This entry is about one T cell receptor beta chain. The antigen is unknown. The sample comes from a study of blood T cells in healthy people across ages. Then a second PCR, running roughly 7 to 11 cycles, was carried out with a sample-barcoded 5' primer and a J-beta primer mix. Every cDNA molecule bore a tag from a template-switch adaptor containing 12 random nucleotides. TCRdb recomputed calls from the 5' RACE reads with MiXCR, one row per CDR3 protein. The data show some 710,000 distinct CDR3 sequences, about 20% seen once. This CDR3 spans 17 amino acids. Germline CDR1 and CDR2: MNHEY and SMNVEV (reference sequence). V was trimmed by 0 bases and J by 1 base, leaving 10 bases between them. Points from the study as a whole: Samples with more naive T cells showed higher observed beta diversity.

PBMCs numbering at least 6.5 million were isolated per sample. RNA extraction gave at least 5.5 micrograms of total RNA per sample. This chain joins TRBV27 and TRBJ2-6; D remains ambiguous. The sequence was collected from a man in his 70s in good health. Sequenced material: blood. CDR3 sequence: CASSLSVRSSGANVLTF. CDR3 DNA sequence: TGTGCCAGCAGTTTATCGGTCAGGTCGTCTGGGGCCAACGTCCTGACTTTC.